These T cell receptor beta chains were read from a single sample in a study of sequential checkpoint blockade in melanoma. Some clones are missing from TCRdb's copy, which holds only in-frame ones; the method was immunoSEQ multiplex PCR. Here the sample spans 4,000 to 5,000 clones, 70% to 80% being singletons. The sample here was CD8+ T cells sorted from blood (inferred from file names), taken from a patient given nivolumab and ipilimumab in sequence. These TCRs come from a human donor with melanoma. Each CDR3 is given with its conserved first and last residue. D genes are given only for firm matches. Expanded clones are given a class, and other clones once, few, many or no size at all.

v_call	cdr3_length	d_call	clone_size	j_call	cdr3_nt	cdr3_aa
TRBV19	16	TRBD1	.	TRBJ1-6	TGTGCCAGTACCAAAGGGACAGGACCCTGGGATTCACCCCTCCACTTT	CASTKGTGPWDSPLHF
TRBV19	11	.	.	TRBJ1-1	TGTGCCGTAAGCCTGAACACTGAAGCTTTCTTT	CAVSLNTEAFF
TRBV28	14	.	few	TRBJ1-2	TGTGCCAGCACCTGGGAGGGGCTCGTCTATGGCTACACCTTC	CASTWEGLVYGYTF
TRBV7-9	14	TRBD2	.	TRBJ2-7	TGTGCCAGCAGCCTAGTGGGAGGGGTTGGGGAGCAGTACTTC	CASSLVGGVGEQYF
TRBV7-9	15	.	.	TRBJ2-5	TGTGCCAGCAGCTTCCCCCGGAGTCACCAAGAGACCCAGTACTTC	CASSFPRSHQETQYF
TRBV30	17	.	.	TRBJ2-3	TGTGCCTGGAGTGTTCTGACTACCCGACCTAGCACAGATACGCAGTATTTT	CAWSVLTTRPSTDTQYF
TRBV4-3	17	TRBD2	.	TRBJ2-4	TGCGCCAGCAGCCAAGAAGGCGGGAGGGACCTCAAAAACATTCAGTACTTC	CASSQEGGRDLKNIQYF
TRBV5-8	14	TRBD2	.	TRBJ2-7	TGTGCCAGCAGCTTCCAGCGGGAACCCTACGAGCAGCACTTC	CASSFQREPYEQHF
TRBV10-2	13	.	.	TRBJ2-2	TGCGCCAGCACTTCGGACAGCACCGGGGAGCTGTTTTTT	CASTSDSTGELFF
TRBV4-3	14	TRBD1	.	TRBJ1-1	TGCGCCAGCAGCCAAGACAGGGGGTTTACTGAAGCTTTCTTT	CASSQDRGFTEAFF
TRBV7-2	14	.	.	TRBJ2-5	TGTGCCAGCAGCTTTACATCGTACCAAGAGACCCAGTACTTC	CASSFTSYQETQYF
TRBV13	17	TRBD1	.	TRBJ1-5	TGTGCCAGCAGCTTAGGCTCGACGGGACAGGGAGGACAGCCCCAGCATTTT	CASSLGSTGQGGQPQHF
TRBV27	16	.	.	TRBJ1-3	TGTGCCAGCAGTCCCTCCGCAGATTTCTCTGGAAACACCATATATTTT	CASSPSADFSGNTIYF
TRBV7-9	16	TRBD2	.	TRBJ2-1	TGTGCCAGCAGGCCTGCTAGCGGGAGTTCTTACAATGAGCAGTTCTTC	CASRPASGSSYNEQFF
TRBV10-3	14	.	.	TRBJ1-5	TGTGCCATCAGTGATGGCCAGAGCAATCAGCCCCAGCATTTT	CAISDGQSNQPQHF
TRBV4-2	14	.	few	TRBJ1-3	TGTGCCAGCAGCGACGGGACACCGGATAACACCATATATTTT	CASSDGTPDNTIYF
TRBV29-1	14	TRBD1	.	TRBJ2-7	TGCAGCGTGCTGGGACAGGGGATAACCTACGAGCAGTACTTC	CSVLGQGITYEQYF
TRBV10-3	15	TRBD1	.	TRBJ1-5	TGTGCCATCAGTGAGAGGGACAGGGAGGGTCAGCCCCAGCATTTT	CAISERDREGQPQHF
TRBV4-2	15	TRBD2	.	TRBJ2-7	TGTGCCAGCAGCCAAGAGACTAGCGGGGGGTACGAGCAGTACTTC	CASSQETSGGYEQYF
TRBV30	13	.	.	TRBJ2-2	TGTGCCTGGAGTGTATCGCGGTTCGGGGAGCTGTTTTTT	CAWSVSRFGELFF
TRBV27	15	TRBD1	.	TRBJ2-7	TGTGCCAGCAGTCCACGGACAGGGGACCCCTACGAGCAGTACTTC	CASSPRTGDPYEQYF
TRBV9	13	.	.	TRBJ1-1	TGTGCCAGCAGCTCTGAGGGTCTCACTGAAGCTTTCTTT	CASSSEGLTEAFF
TRBV29-1	12	.	.	TRBJ2-7	TGCAGCGGTAAGACGATGGGCTACGAGCAGTACTTC	CSGKTMGYEQYF
TRBV2	11	.	once	TRBJ1-2	TGTGCCAGCTATCTCGGGAATGGCTACACCTTC	CASYLGNGYTF
TRBV6-4	15	.	.	TRBJ2-5	TGTGCCAGCAGTGAGGTAGGGGGGGAAGAAGAGACCCAGTACTTC	CASSEVGGEEETQYF
TRBV19	13	.	.	TRBJ2-7	TGTGCCAGTAGTATCCGACTAGGGCGCGAGCAGTACTTC	CASSIRLGREQYF
TRBV28	16	.	.	TRBJ2-1	TGTGCCAGCAGTATAGAACAGGGAATGAGCTACAATGAGCAGTTCTTC	CASSIEQGMSYNEQFF
TRBV27	16	TRBD1	.	TRBJ1-2	TGTGCCAGCAGTTTATCCGGGACAGGGTATTTTGATGGCTACACCTTC	CASSLSGTGYFDGYTF
TRBV7-6	22	TRBD2	.	TRBJ2-1	TGTGCCAGCAGCTTACGCACCCCGATACTAGCGGGAGCGAGAAGCTCCTACAATGAGCAGTTCTTC	CASSLRTPILAGARSSYNEQFF
TRBV27	14	TRBD1	.	TRBJ1-2	TGTGCCAGTACCCCGGGACAGGGGAGGGTTGGCTACACCTTC	CASTPGQGRVGYTF
TRBV6-1	14	.	.	TRBJ2-7	TGTGCCAGCAGTGAACCAGGGGATAAGGACGAGCAGTACTTC	CASSEPGDKDEQYF
TRBV27	11	.	medium-sized	TRBJ1-4	TGTGCCAGCAGTTTCGAGGAAAAACTGTTTTTT	CASSFEEKLFF
TRBV28	12	.	.	TRBJ2-7	TGTGCCAGCAGGCGGGACAGCTACGAGCAGTACTTC	CASRRDSYEQYF
TRBV6-4	18	TRBD2	.	TRBJ2-3	TGTGCCAGCAGCCCATCAACCTCCACTAGCGGGGGGACAGATACGCAGTATTTT	CASSPSTSTSGGTDTQYF
TRBV6-4	15	TRBD2	.	TRBJ2-1	TGTGCCAGCAGTGGGACTAGCGGGAGTAAGGATGAGCAGTTCTTC	CASSGTSGSKDEQFF
TRBV7-3	12	.	.	TRBJ2-7	TGTGCCAGCAGCTCCGGAGTCGGCGAGCAGTACTTC	CASSSGVGEQYF
TRBV4-2	16	.	.	TRBJ2-7	TGTGCCAGCAGCTCCCCGGACTCCGACTACTCCTACGAGCAGTACTTC	CASSSPDSDYSYEQYF
TRBV6-1	10	.	.	TRBJ1-4	TGTGCCAGCAACGGGGAAAAACTGTTTTTT	CASNGEKLFF
TRBV27	14	TRBD1	.	TRBJ1-5	TGTGCCAGCAGTCATCCGGGACAGAATCAGCCCCAGCATTTT	CASSHPGQNQPQHF